This TCR beta chain came from a study of graft-versus-host responses after intestinal transplantation. Study findings and constraints: Declines in HvG clones occurring early post-transplant were associated with peak circulating GvH clone levels.

Concerning this clone: The antigen remains undetermined. Other DNA sequences in this specimen translate into the identical CDR3.

Data came from immunoSEQ multiplex PCR; TCRdb stores just in-frame clones and leaves some out. The table shows around 90,000 clones, with approximately 92% occurring only once. Germline loops: CDR1 SGDLS, CDR2 YYNGEE. With 0 bases removed from V and 5 bases from J, the gap between germline ends came to 11 bases. This CDR3 region has 14 residues. The sample consisted of unstimulated CD8+ T cells sorted from spleen or lymph node cells, taken before transplant. This chain joins TRBV9 and TRBJ1-1, with D maybe TRBD1 (6 bases). The TCR was taken from a human donor who was the organ donor for an intestinal transplant. The CDR3 bases are TGTGCCAGCAGCGTAGATGGGGGCTGGACTGAAGCTTTCTTT. It encodes CASSVDGGWTEAFF.